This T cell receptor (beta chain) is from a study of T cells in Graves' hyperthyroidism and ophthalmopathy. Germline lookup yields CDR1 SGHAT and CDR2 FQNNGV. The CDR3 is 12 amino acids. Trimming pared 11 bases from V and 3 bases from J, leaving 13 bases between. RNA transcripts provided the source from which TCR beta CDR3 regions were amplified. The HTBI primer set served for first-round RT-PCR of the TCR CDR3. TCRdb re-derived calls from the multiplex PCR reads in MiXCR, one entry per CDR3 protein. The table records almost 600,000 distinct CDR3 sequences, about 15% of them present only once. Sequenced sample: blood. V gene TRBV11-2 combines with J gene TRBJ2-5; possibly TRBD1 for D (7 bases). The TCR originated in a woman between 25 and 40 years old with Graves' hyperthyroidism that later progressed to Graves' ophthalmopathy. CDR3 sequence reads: CAAGGTEETQYF. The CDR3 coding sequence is TGTGCCGCTGGGGGGACAGAAGAGACCCAGTACTTC.